The subject of this entry is one T cell receptor beta chain. The antigen remains unidentified. These data belong to a study of T-cell memory formation after mild COVID-19. Broader study findings: Among contracting clones, CD4+ were mainly CM/EM and CD8+ enriched in EMRA. The SARS-CoV-2 specificity of second-wave clones reaching peak at day 37 remained unverified.

The CDR3 loop spans 15 amino acids. V lost 8 bases to trimming and J lost 8 bases, with 22 bases between them. CDR1 and CDR2 from the germline V gene are MNHEY and SVGEGT. TCRdb reanalysed the 5' RACE reads using MiXCR and keeps one entry per CDR3 protein. The sample has fewer than 650,000 distinct CDR3 sequences; 15% to 20% are singletons. Sequenced material: PBMCs or a T cell subset sorted from them (not recorded which). The J gene is TRBJ2-1, the V gene TRBV6-2 or TRBV6-3; TRBD2 is a possible D gene (5 bases). The receptor was isolated from an adult woman who had mild COVID-19 (a few samples of this study predate the infection). Cell type and time point are not known. This chain's CDR3 is CASENLAPGNHEQFF. In DNA form, the CDR3 reads TGTGCCAGCGAAAATCTAGCACCCGGGAACCATGAGCAGTTCTTC.